The 18 T cell receptor beta chains presented below share a single source sample, sequenced in a study of long-term antiretroviral therapy in people with HIV. immunoSEQ v3.0 was run at survey level. Only in-frame clones appear in the TCRdb table, and some are missing; sequencing was by immunoSEQ multiplex PCR. The table lists about 29,000 clones, roughly 96% of them singletons, with 8.1% in the top ten. The material was unsorted PBMCs, obtained 5.3 years after starting antiretroviral therapy. Receptor source: a man younger than 45 with HIV.

CDR3 amino acids: CASSESTDTDTQYF. CDR3 DNA: TGTGCCAGCAGTGAATCTACAGACACAGATACGCAGTATTTT. This chain uses TRBV2 with TRBJ2-3; D not certain. This CDR3 has 14 residues. Germline values: CDR1 SNHLY, CDR2 FYNNEI. The V gene lost 2 bases and the J gene lost 2 bases, with 8 bases spanning the gap. Full variable domain (missing parts from reference TRBV2 and TRBJ2-3): EPEVTQTPSHQVTQMGQEVILRCVPISNHLYFYWYRQILGQKVEFLVSFYNNEISEKSEIFDDQFSVERPDGSNFTLKIRSTKLEDSAMYFCASSESTDTDTQYFGPGTRLTVL.

The V gene is TRBV19, the J gene TRBJ2-5; 7 bases map to TRBD2. V lost 0 bases and J lost 5; bases outside the gene matches: 6. The CDR3 has 15 amino acids. The germline CDR1 and CDR2 sequences are LNHDA and SQIVND (reference sequence). CDR3 coding DNA: TGTGCCAGTAGTATAGATGGGGGGGGAAAGGAGACCCAGTACTTC. Its translation: CASSIDGGGKETQYF.

V gene TRBV7-9 combines with J gene TRBJ1-6, with 12 bases matching TRBD1. CDR1 and CDR2 from the germline V gene are SEHNR and FQNEAQ (reference sequence). This CDR3 contains 16 residues. The junction had 5 bases not matched to a gene; V was cut back by 1 base and J by 10 bases. Written as DNA, the CDR3 is TGTGCCAGCAGCTTAGGCCACGGGACAGGGGGCTCACCCCTCCACTTT. As protein: CASSLGHGTGGSPLHF.

The chain carries TRBV2 and TRBJ2-7; no definite D call. The CDR3 is 16 amino acids. Germline-derived CDR1 and CDR2 are SNHLY and FYNNEI. V lost 2 bases and J lost 7, with 21 bases in between. For the CDR3, the DNA is TGTGCCAGCAGTGAAAGGCGTCGGCCTAACTACGAGGAGCAGTACTTC. Translating it yields CASSERRRPNYEEQYF.

J is TRBJ1-4 and V is TRBV5-8; 11 bases are shared with TRBD1. This CDR3 is 19 amino acids long. Germline V CDR1 and CDR2: SGHTS, YDEGEE. V was clipped by 4 bases and J by 6 bases; unmatched bases: 17. In nucleotides, the CDR3 is TGTGCCAGCAGCCTACTGTCGGGGGGGACAGGGGGTTTCCATGAAAAACTGTTTTTT. This translates into CASSLLSGGTGGFHEKLFF.

The chain couples TRBV10-3 to TRBJ2-4; TRBD1 is a possible D gene (5 bases). The CDR3 runs to 15 residues. V was shortened by 4 bases and J by 1 base, with 11 bases between the two germline ends. The germline V gene encodes CDR1 ENHRY and CDR2 SYGVKD. CDR3 in DNA: TGTGCCATCAGTGGGTTATCAGGGGCCAAAAACATTCAGTACTTC. The encoded protein is CAISGLSGAKNIQYF.

The chain uses TRBV11-3 and TRBJ1-5; a possible D gene is TRBD1 (6 bases). The CDR3 totals 17 residues. Germline CDR1 and CDR2: SGHNT and YENEEA. Between the trimmed V and J ends, which lost 0 bases and 3 bases, there was a span of 15 bases. The CDR3 region has the DNA TGTGCCAGCAGCTTAGAGAAGGTGTGGACAGTCAATCAGCCCCAGCATTTT. This translates into CASSLEKVWTVNQPQHF.

J is TRBJ2-1 and V is TRBV11-2; no firm D call. The ends were cut back, 4 bases at V and 9 bases at J, with 7 bases in the middle. There are 11 residues in the CDR3. Germline assignment: CDR1 SGHAT and CDR2 FQNNGV. CDR3 amino acids: CASSSISEQFF. The CDR3 DNA is TGTGCCAGCAGCTCCATAAGTGAGCAGTTCTTC.

The chain employs TRBV6-5 and TRBJ2-1, with D possibly matching TRBD2 (5 bases). The CDR3 consists of 13 residues. Germline V gives CDR1 MNHEY, CDR2 SVGAGI. Trimming took off 6 bases at V and 9 bases at J, with 15 bases between the two ends. In DNA form, the CDR3 reads TGTGCCAGCAGCCCCCCGGGGAGAAGTGAGCAGTTCTTC. It yields the protein CASSPPGRSEQFF.

The V gene is TRBV5-4, the J gene TRBJ2-5; 10 bases are a match to TRBD2. Trimming removed 3 bases from V and 2 bases from J; junction bases left unmatched: 4. The germline V gene has CDR1 SGHNT and CDR2 YYREEE (reference sequence). There are 15 residues in the CDR3. CDR3 bases: TGTGCCAGCAGCTCCCCTAGCGGGGGACAAGAGACCCAGTACTTC. Translated: CASSSPSGGQETQYF. Complete variable domain (other parts from reference TRBV5-4 and TRBJ2-5): ETGVTQSPTHLIKTRGQQVTLRCSSQSGHNTVSWYQQALGQGPQFIFQYYREEENGRGNFPPRFSGLQFPNYSSELNVNALELDDSALYLCASSSPSGGQETQYFGPGTRLLVL.

Here the CDR3 reads CASSQVFRGAGGTDTQYF. CDR3 DNA sequence: TGCGCCAGCAGCCAAGTATTCCGAGGAGCGGGAGGCACAGATACGCAGTATTTT. This chain connects TRBV4-3 to TRBJ2-3, with 8 positions matching TRBD2. CDR1 and CDR2 (germline): LGHNA, YSLEER. The length of the CDR3 is 18 residues. The V gene end was trimmed by 1 base and the J gene end by 1 base; junction bases not matched to a gene: 10.

The chain uses TRBV5-5 and TRBJ1-3; TRBD1 might be the D (6 bases). Trimming left V 4 bases short and J 2 bases short, with 10 bases between. The V gene's germline CDR1 is SGHKS and CDR2 YYEKEE (reference sequence). There are 14 residues in the CDR3. The CDR3 sequence: CASSQAGAGNTIYF. DNA for the CDR3: TGTGCCAGCAGCCAGGCAGGGGCTGGAAACACCATATATTTT. The full variable domain, its missing parts supplied by reference TRBV5-5 and TRBJ1-3, is DAGVTQSPTHLIKTRGQQVTLRCSPISGHKSVSWYQQVLGQGPQFIFQYYEKEERGRGNFPDRFSARQFPNYSSELNVNALLLGDSALYLCASSQAGAGNTIYFGEGSWLTVV.

The genes are TRBV5-1 and TRBJ2-1, with a tentative D call TRBD1 (5 bases). Germline assignment: CDR1 SGHRS and CDR2 YFSETQ. V lost 0 bases and J 0 bases, leaving 7 bases between the germline ends. CDR3 length: 15 amino acids. The CDR3 nucleotides read TGCGCCAGCAGCTTGGACAGGAGCTCCTACAATGAGCAGTTCTTC. Protein: CASSLDRSSYNEQFF.

The CDR3 reads CASSDGGKQFF. The CDR3 nucleotides read TGCGCCAGCAGTGACGGGGGTAAGCAGTTCTTC. This rearrangement joins TRBV10-1 to TRBJ2-1; tentatively, D is TRBD2 (6 bases). CDR1 and CDR2 (germline): WNHNN, SYGVQD (reference sequence). The CDR3 runs to 11 residues. V was clipped by 3 bases and J by 11 bases, with 8 bases between them.

In DNA form, the CDR3 reads TGTGCCAGCAGCTCCTTCGTCGAGGGCAGGGTTCAGTACTTC. Translated: CASSSFVEGRVQYF. V gene TRBV13 combines with J gene TRBJ2-4; D possibly matches TRBD1 or TRBD2 (5 bases each). This CDR3 is 14 amino acids long. Germline assignment: CDR1 PRHDT and CDR2 FYEKMQ (reference sequence). The V gene lost 4 bases and the J gene lost 11 bases, with 18 bases spanning the gap.

The V gene is TRBV28, the J gene TRBJ1-1; D possibly corresponds to TRBD1 (6 bases). This CDR3 spans 15 amino acids. Germline CDR1 and CDR2: MDHEN and SYDVKM. V lost 6 bases, J lost 5 bases, and 19 bases lay in between. CDR3 bases: TGTGCCAGCAGCCGCCAACAGGGAGGGAGGACTGAAGCTTTCTTT. Its protein is CASSRQQGGRTEAFF.

This chain connects TRBV6-1 to TRBJ1-2, with D possibly being TRBD1 (5 bases). Germline CDR1 is MNHNS and CDR2 is SASEGT. The CDR3 covers 15 residues. V gave up 2 bases and J gave up 0 bases, with 10 bases separating them. CDR3 protein: CASSEWDGSNYGYTF. The CDR3, as DNA: TGTGCCAGCAGTGAATGGGACGGGTCTAACTATGGCTACACCTTC.

The chain is built from TRBV19 and TRBJ1-6; 8 bases agree with TRBD1. The CDR3 spans 14 residues. Germline V gives CDR1 LNHDA, CDR2 SQIVND (reference sequence). The V and J ends lost 3 bases and 7 bases, in that order; junction bases with no gene match: 2. This CDR3 is CASSMTGVNSPLHF. The CDR3 DNA reads TGTGCCAGTAGTATGACAGGGGTGAATTCACCCCTCCACTTT.